This T cell receptor beta chain originates from a study of T cell repertoires in cytomegalovirus infection. Germline loops: CDR1 LNHDA, CDR2 SQIVND (reference sequence). The CDR3 spans 16 residues. Trimming shortened V by 5 bases and J by 0 bases, and 14 bases separated the two germline ends. TCRdb processed the reads anew with MiXCR; each CDR3 protein has one entry. The sample consists of about 330,000 distinct CDR3 sequences, roughly 36% of them appearing once. As to this clonotype: Antigen: not known.

This TCR came from a human donor in good health (CMV status not recorded). Some clones in this sample may be carry-over from other donors' samples. The source material was cultured PBMCs, sampled from culture after CMV antigen stimulation. The chain is built from TRBV19 and TRBJ2-4; a weak D match, TRBD1 (6 bases). This CDR3 reads CASSAAVGGAKNIQYF. The DNA for the CDR3 is TGTGCCAGTAGTGCCGCCGTAGGGGGAGCCAAAAACATTCAGTACTTC. The variable domain in full, completed from reference TRBV19 and TRBJ2-4, reads DGGITQSPKYLFRKEGQNVTLSCEQNLNHDAMYWYRQDPGQGLRLIYYSQIVNDFQKGDIAEGYSVSREKKESFPLTVTSAQKNPTAFYLCASSAAVGGAKNIQYFGAGTRLSVL.